This T cell receptor beta chain was identified during a study of shared clonotypes between healthy human individuals. Study as a whole: CD4 naive and CD4 memory each took three plates per donor, while CD8 naive took two and CD8 memory one.

The assay was immunoSEQ multiplex PCR, and TCRdb's table has in-frame clones only and misses some. The table has some 2.4 million clones, more than 85% seen once; the top ten hold 0.36%. This clone appeared a single time. Germline values: CDR1 SGHRS, CDR2 YFSETQ. The ends lost 3 bases at V and 9 bases at J; junction bases unmatched: 16. The CDR3 totals 16 residues. The chain joins TRBV5-1 to TRBJ2-7, with 9 bases that match TRBD2. Sequencing was performed on naive CD4+ T cells from PBMCs. The subset here: CD45RA+ positively selected. This clonotype originated in a man aged 18 to 30 in good health. Some clones in this sample may be carry-over from other donors' samples. The CDR3 loop reads CASSSLSGSGGKMQYF. CDR3 DNA: TGCGCCAGCAGCTCTCTTAGCGGGAGCGGGGGGAAAATGCAGTACTTC. Full variable domain (missing parts from reference TRBV5-1 and TRBJ2-7): KAGVTQTPRYLIKTRGQQVTLSCSPISGHRSVSWYQQTPGQGLQFLFEYFSETQRNKGNFPGRFSGRQFSNSRSEMNVSTLELGDSALYLCASSSLSGSGGKMQYFGPGTRLTVT.